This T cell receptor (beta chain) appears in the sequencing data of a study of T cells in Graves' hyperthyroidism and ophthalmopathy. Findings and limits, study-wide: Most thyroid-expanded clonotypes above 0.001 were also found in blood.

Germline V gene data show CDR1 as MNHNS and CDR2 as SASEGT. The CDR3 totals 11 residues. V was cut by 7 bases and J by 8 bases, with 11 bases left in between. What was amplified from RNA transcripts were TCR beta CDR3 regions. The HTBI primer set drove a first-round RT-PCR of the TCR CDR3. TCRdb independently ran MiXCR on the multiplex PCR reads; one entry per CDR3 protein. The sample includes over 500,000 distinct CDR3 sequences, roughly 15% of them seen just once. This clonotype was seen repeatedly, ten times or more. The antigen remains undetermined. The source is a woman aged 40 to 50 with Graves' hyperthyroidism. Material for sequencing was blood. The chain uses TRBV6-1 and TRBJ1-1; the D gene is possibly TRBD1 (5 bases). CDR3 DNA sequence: TGTGCCAGCACCTTGGGACGGGAAGCTTTCTTT. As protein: CASTLGREAFF.